These 4 T cell receptor beta chains were all obtained from the same sample, sequenced in a study of metastatic and nonmetastatic thyroid tumors. TCRdb used MiXCR to call clones anew from the PCR reads. The table lists 90,000 or so clones, over 8.5% of them singletons. Nobody among the patients had been given any treatment before thyroid surgery. What was sequenced was blood. These receptors were collected from a female donor with papillary thyroid cancer or a benign thyroid nodule (not recorded which). Some clones in this sample may be carry-over from other donors' samples.

This clone was counted between two and nine times. A much larger clone lies a single base off, so this may be a read error. This chain links TRBV6-1 with TRBJ2-3; 10 nucleotides align to TRBD1. The CDR3 runs to 14 residues. Per the germline V gene, CDR1 is MNHNS and CDR2 is SASEGT. V shed 4 bases, J shed 5 bases, and the junction held 3 bases outside the gene matches. The CDR3 DNA sequence: TGTGCCAGCAGTGGAGGACAGGGGGAAGATACGCAGTATTTT. Its translation is CASSGGQGEDTQYF.

Many counts were recorded for this clone. The chain has TRBV19 and TRBJ2-4; TRBD2 might be the D (5 bases). This CDR3 contains 12 residues. V shed 11 bases and J shed 3 bases, with 11 bases lying between them. Looked up from germline, CDR1 is LNHDA and CDR2 is SQIVND (reference sequence). The CDR3, as DNA: TGTGCCTCCCGGGGAAGCAAAAACATTCAGTACTTC. Protein: CASRGSKNIQYF.

This clone was observed many times. V usage is TRBV20-1 and J usage is TRBJ2-7; 8 bases agree with TRBD2. The CDR3 covers 14 residues. The germline CDR1 and CDR2 sequences are DFQATT and SNEGSKA (reference sequence). V lost 1 base to trimming and J lost 5 bases; unmatched junction nucleotides: 7. CDR3 DNA sequence: TGCAGTGCTAGAGGTAATAGCGGGGTGCACGAGCAGTACTTC. Its translation is CSARGNSGVHEQYF.

Remarks on this clone: The junction departs from the called germline gene at one end, perhaps through a read error. The chain links TRBV7-9 to TRBJ1-2; D gene ambiguous. Germline V gives CDR1 SEHNR, CDR2 FQNEAQ (reference sequence). The CDR3 has 11 residues. DNA for the CDR3: TGTGCCAGCAGCCGTAACCATGGCTACACCTTC. Translation gives CASSRNHGYTF.